These T cell receptor beta chains were read from a single sample in a study of cytomegalovirus exposure and HLA in healthy donors. The repertoire was sequenced with immunoSEQ multiplex PCR; TCRdb's copy has only in-frame clones and lacks some. The sample comprises 150,000 to 200,000 clones, 65% to 85% of which are singletons, and about 1.8% rests with the top ten. Source material: PBMCs. These receptors came from a man younger than 30 in good health and CMV-seronegative. Each CDR3 is given with its conserved first and last residue. The D gene is left open where the match is weak. Clone size is stated in some rows and not others, as once, few, many or a class when expanded.

DNA,CDR3,size,D,J,V
TGTGCCAGCAGCGTAGGACAACAGGGTGCAAGACCCTACAATGAGCAGTTCTTC,CASSVGQQGARPYNEQFF,-,-,TRBJ2-1,TRBV9
TGTGCCAGCAGCAAGGCTAAGGGACAGGGTAATCAGCCCCAGCATTTT,CASSKAKGQGNQPQHF,-,-,TRBJ1-5,TRBV21-1
TGTGCCAGCTCACCCAGGACAGGAGGTCGGGACGAGACCCAGTACTTC,CASSPRTGGRDETQYF,-,TRBD1,TRBJ2-5,TRBV18
TGTGCCAGCTCACCACAGGGGCAGGCTGGAAACACCATATATTTT,CASSPQGQAGNTIYF,-,-,TRBJ1-3,TRBV18
TGTGCCAGCACCCCTACCCCTCGGGGTGGGACCCAGTACTTC,CASTPTPRGGTQYF,-,-,TRBJ2-5,TRBV6-5
TGTGCCAGCAGCTTAGAGGCAGGGGACGGAAACACCATATATTTT,CASSLEAGDGNTIYF,-,-,TRBJ1-3,TRBV7-2
TGCGCCAGCAGCCAAGAGAACCAGGGGGAGAACGAGCAGTACTTC,CASSQENQGENEQYF,-,TRBD1,TRBJ2-7,TRBV4-3
TGTGCCAGCAGAAAGGGGGTAGGACGGATGAACACTGAAGCTTTCTTT,CASRKGVGRMNTEAFF,-,-,TRBJ1-1,TRBV21-1
TGCGCCAGCAGCCCGTTAACAGGGTCCTACGAGCAGTACTTC,CASSPLTGSYEQYF,-,-,TRBJ2-7,TRBV5-1
TGTGCCAGCAGCTCGCGTTTAGCCAAAAACATTCAGTACTTC,CASSSRLAKNIQYF,few,-,TRBJ2-4,TRBV11-2
TGTGCCAGCAGTTTACCAGGGCCGGGACTAGCGGACAATGAGCAGTTCTTC,CASSLPGPGLADNEQFF,-,TRBD2,TRBJ2-1,TRBV28
TGTGCCAGCAGCTTGTCGAATCCAGCGGGAGCCTACGAGCAGTACTTC,CASSLSNPAGAYEQYF,-,TRBD2,TRBJ2-7,TRBV5-5
TGTGCCAGCAGTCTTGGGACAGGGGGCGGCCAGCAGTACTTC,CASSLGTGGGQQYF,few,TRBD1,TRBJ2-7,TRBV27
TGTGCCAGTAGTATGGGGACTCGCCACAATGAGCAGTTCTTC,CASSMGTRHNEQFF,-,-,TRBJ2-1,TRBV19
TGTGCCAGCAGCGTAAACTACGAGCAGTACTTC,CASSVNYEQYF,-,-,TRBJ2-7,TRBV11-2
TGTGCCAGCTCACCACAGAATCCTGGACGGCAGGGGGTCCGCGACACTGAAGCTTTCTTT,CASSPQNPGRQGVRDTEAFF,-,TRBD1,TRBJ1-1,TRBV18
TGTGCCAGCAGCTTGTACCCGGACTCAAACAATGAGCAGTTCTTC,CASSLYPDSNNEQFF,-,-,TRBJ2-1,TRBV5-4
TGTGCCAGCAGGCCTTACCGGGACCAAGAGACCCAGTACTTC,CASRPYRDQETQYF,-,-,TRBJ2-5,TRBV28
TGTGCCAGCAGTTACCCTGTCCGTGAAGCTTTCTTT,CASSYPVREAFF,-,-,TRBJ1-1,TRBV6-5
TGTGCCAGCAGACCTTTTACAGGGATGACTGAAGCTTTCTTT,CASRPFTGMTEAFF,-,-,TRBJ1-1,TRBV6-5
TGTGCCAGCAGCTTACAGGGAGGGTATCAGCCCCAGCATTTT,CASSLQGGYQPQHF,-,-,TRBJ1-5,TRBV11-2
TGCGCCAGCAGCTCCCCAGGTGGCCCGACGCAGTATTTT,CASSSPGGPTQYF,-,-,TRBJ2-3,TRBV5-1